This TCR beta chain was profiled in a study of shared clonotypes between healthy human individuals. The data were produced by immunoSEQ multiplex PCR, yet TCRdb's version contains in-frame clones alone and is incomplete. This table has under 550,000 clones, 95% to 97% appearing once. The sample was naive CD4+ T cells sorted from blood. Subset meaning: CD45RA+ positively selected. The clonotype was recovered from a woman in her 30s in good health.

The chain's CDR3 is CASSIGSSYEQYF. The CDR3 nucleotides read TGTGCCAGTAGTATTGGAAGCTCCTACGAGCAGTACTTC. The chain employs TRBV19 and TRBJ2-5; D is uncertain. The J call may be mistaken, given a closer DNA end match to TRBJ2-7. From germline, CDR1 is LNHDA and CDR2 SQIVND (reference sequence). The CDR3 spans 13 residues.